Sequencing of this T cell receptor beta chain was carried out in a study of graft-versus-host responses after intestinal transplantation. Study as a whole: Recipients got multivisceral, liver-intestinal, or isolated intestinal transplants. Following induction with anti-thymocyte globulin, all recipients were given tacrolimus and steroids for two to four years.

Study-level findings and limits: The presence of high graft-versus-host to host-versus-graft clonal ratios in allografts characterized patients with graft-donor T cell macrochimerism. Early post-transplant falls in HvG clones accompanied the peak levels of circulating GvH clones.

Notes on this clone: Its antigen is unidentified.

The CDR3 length is 13 residues. Trimming removed 0 bases from V and 3 bases from J, with 7 bases in between. Germline V gene sequence: CDR1 SGDLS, CDR2 YYNGEE. Some clones are missing from TCRdb's copy, which holds only in-frame ones; the method was immunoSEQ multiplex PCR. The data contain some 85,000 clones, around 86% of them singletons. The source was unstimulated CD8+ T cells sorted from spleen or lymph node cells, collected before transplant. This TCR was sampled from a human donor who was the organ donor for an intestinal transplant. V usage is TRBV9 and J usage is TRBJ2-7; D is unclear. CDR3 coding DNA: TGTGCCAGCAGCGTAGTAGACGGCTACGAGCAGTACTTC. This codes for CASSVVDGYEQYF.